Listed here is a single T cell receptor (beta chain). These data come from a study of technical replicates of blood from several donors. V was clipped by 1 base and J by 6 bases, with 4 bases between them. Germline loops: CDR1 SGHNT, CDR2 YYREEE (reference sequence). The CDR3 covers 11 residues. Sequencing was performed with immunoSEQ multiplex PCR; in TCRdb, only in-frame clones are kept and a portion is missing. The sample shows tens of thousands of clones, 94% of them seen only once. This TCR came from a human donor in good health. The sequencing input was T cells isolated from PBMCs. V usage is TRBV5-4 and J usage is TRBJ1-1; no clear D gene. Here the CDR3 reads CASSLLSEAFF. The CDR3 region has the DNA TGTGCCAGCAGCTTGCTGTCTGAAGCTTTCTTT.